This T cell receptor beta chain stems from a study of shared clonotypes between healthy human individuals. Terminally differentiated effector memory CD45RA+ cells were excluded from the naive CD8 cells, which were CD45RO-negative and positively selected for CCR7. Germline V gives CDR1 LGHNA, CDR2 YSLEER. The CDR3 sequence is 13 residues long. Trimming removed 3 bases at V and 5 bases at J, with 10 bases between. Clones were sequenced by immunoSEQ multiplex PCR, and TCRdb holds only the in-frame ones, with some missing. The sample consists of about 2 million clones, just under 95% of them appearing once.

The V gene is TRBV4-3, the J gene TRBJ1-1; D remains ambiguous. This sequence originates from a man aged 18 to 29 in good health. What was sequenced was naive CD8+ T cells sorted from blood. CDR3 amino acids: CASSHSEGTEAFF. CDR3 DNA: TGCGCCAGCAGCCACTCCGAAGGGACTGAAGCTTTCTTT.